One T cell receptor beta chain is described in this entry. The data were obtained in a study of shared T cell receptors in the human thymus. Using immunoSEQ multiplex PCR, the repertoire was profiled, and TCRdb retains in-frame clones only, with some absent. The sample has hundreds of thousands of clones, around 87% seen once. The germline V gene has CDR1 SGHTA and CDR2 FQGNSA. V was pared by 1 base and J by 5 bases, with 12 bases between. The CDR3 is 14 amino acids. This same sample was also taken into another study, of human thymus T cells. That study adds: Corrective surgery for congenital heart defects was being performed on the healthy Finnish infants who were the donors. Thymus pieces cut out during corrective heart surgery were the tissue that was used. It looked as if thymic and blood repertoires used V and J genes in a biased way. Related studies found that unrelated individuals share highly overlapping thymic repertoires.

This chain uses TRBV7-2 with TRBJ2-7; weak D call: TRBD2 (6 bases). This clonotype was obtained from a boy under three years old with a congenital heart defect. Sample: thymocytes. Here the CDR3 DNA reads TGTGCCAGCAGCTTAGTCGGGAGTTGTAACGAGCAGTACTTC. Amino acids: CASSLVGSCNEQYF.